This entry lists 3 T cell receptor beta chains sequenced from one sample in a study of OX40 agonist ivuxolimab in advanced cancers. Produced via immunoSEQ multiplex PCR; TCRdb's table is partial and in-frame only. Among some 100,000 clones listed, around 84% were seen once. The sample was CD4+ or CD8+ T cells sorted from blood, taken in a trial of the OX40 agonist ivuxolimab. All receptors derive from an adult with an advanced solid tumor such as melanoma, head and neck, liver or kidney cancer.

The J gene is TRBJ2-2, the V gene TRBV4-1; 12 bases are a match to TRBD2. Looked up from germline, CDR1 is MGHRA and CDR2 is YSYEKL. The J segment lost 0 bases and the V segment lost 2 bases, leaving 7 bases of the junction unmatched. The CDR3 is 19 residues long. The CDR3 reads CASSQRLTSGSSNTGELFF. The CDR3 DNA reads as TGCGCCAGCAGCCAAAGGTTGACTAGCGGGAGTTCGAACACCGGGGAGCTGTTTTTT.

This rearrangement joins TRBV6-4 to TRBJ1-5; a weak D match, TRBD1 (6 bases). The V gene's germline CDR1 is MRHNA and CDR2 SNTAGT. With 8 bases removed from V and 0 bases from J, the gap between germline ends came to 14 bases. The CDR3 is made up of 15 amino acids. In nucleotides, the CDR3 is TGTGCCAGCGATGAGGACAGACCTAGCAATCAGCCCCAGCATTTT. Amino acid sequence: CASDEDRPSNQPQHF.

The table lists this clone with a few counts. V usage is TRBV7-8 and J usage is TRBJ2-3; D is ambiguous. CDR1 is SGHVS and CDR2 is FQNEAQ in the germline V gene. V was clipped by 2 bases and J by 6 bases, with 6 bases between them. The CDR3 sequence is 12 residues long. CDR3 DNA sequence: TGTGCCAGCAGCTTATTGCAGGATACGCAGTATTTT. Protein product: CASSLLQDTQYF.